This record covers a single T cell receptor (beta chain). TCRdb passed the reads through MiXCR, listing each CDR3 protein once. The sample lists about 490,000 distinct CDR3 sequences, about a quarter occurring once. The sample is drawn from a study of T cell repertoires in cytomegalovirus infection. Overall study: Public signatures in TCR beta pointed to CMV infection and matching HLA type.

The CDR3 covers 14 residues. CDR1 and CDR2 (germline): SNHLY, FYNNEI. The rearrangement joins TRBV2 to TRBJ1-1; 7 nucleotides line up with TRBD1. The sample consisted of PBMCs. This TCR was sampled from a human donor in good health (CMV status not recorded). Some clones in this sample may be carry-over from other donors' samples. In DNA, the CDR3 is TGTTCCCAGCAAAGGGGGCAGGGTGGGACTGAAGCTTTCTTT. It encodes CSQQRGQGGTEAFF.